The sequence of this TCR beta chain was determined in a study of cytomegalovirus exposure and HLA in healthy donors. Study-wide context: Assignment to the Caucasian-associated ancestry cluster applied to about 80% of the approximately 400 genotyped donors. Study outcomes and limitations: It was in a later analysis that TCR association rates were seen to vary by HLA locus, highest for DRB1 and lowest for HLA-C.

After removal of 4 bases from V and 10 bases from J, the junction contained 15 bases not matched to a gene. Germline CDR1 MDHEN, CDR2 SYDVKM. This CDR3 region has 16 residues. PCR used 60 Vbeta primers and 13 Jbeta primers. In the original processing: Unique TCR beta chains numbered about 80 million in a later analysis, with around 10 million shared. Method: immunoSEQ multiplex PCR; TCRdb's copy keeps in-frame clones and lacks some. V and J calls and clone size follow that table, whereas D and trimming were derived from the DNA. The table lists around 100,000 clones, about four fifths of them singletons, with more than 4.5% in the top ten. As to this clone: Its specificity is unknown.

The chain links TRBV28 to TRBJ2-1; 8 bases align to TRBD2. The receptor was derived from a man between 40 and 49 years old in good health and CMV-seropositive. Sequenced input: PBMCs. CDR3 nucleotides: TGTGCCAGCAGTTCCCTTAGCGGGGTAGACCTTGACGAGCAGTTCTTC. This gives the protein CASSSLSGVDLDEQFF. Drawing the rest from reference TRBV28 and TRBJ2-1, the complete variable domain is DVKVTQSSRYLVKRTGEKVFLECVQDMDHENMFWYRQDPGLGLRLIYFSYDVKMKEKGDIPEGYSVSREKKERFSLILESASTNQTSMYLCASSSLSGVDLDEQFFGPGTRLTVL.